These 20 T cell receptor beta chains came from one sample sequenced in a study of blood T cells in healthy people across ages. Through a sample-barcoded 5' primer and a J-beta primer mix, a second PCR was run for roughly 6 to 11 cycles. In TCRdb, the 5' RACE reads were re-called with MiXCR into one record per CDR3 protein. The sample has around 1.5 million distinct CDR3 sequences, 45% to 70% seen once. Sequencing used blood. These TCRs come from a man in his late teens or twenties in good health.

This clonotype occurred many times. The genes are TRBV29-1 and TRBJ2-1; a weak D match, TRBD2 (5 bases). The CDR3 consists of 11 residues. Per the germline V gene, CDR1 is SQVTM and CDR2 is ANQGSEA. Between the trimmed V and J ends, which lost 8 bases and 8 bases, there was a span of 13 bases. The CDR3 DNA sequence: TGCAGCATCAAGAGCGGCGATGAGCAGTTCTTC. Translating gives CSIKSGDEQFF.

V gene TRBV12-3 or TRBV12-4 combines with J gene TRBJ1-4; 8 bases fit TRBD1. V trimming: 5 bases; J trimming: 8 bases; junction bases outside the gene matches: 13. This CDR3 region has 16 residues. The CDR3 is CASSETGAPAMEKLFF. The CDR3 DNA reads as TGTGCCAGCAGTGAGACAGGGGCCCCAGCGATGGAAAAACTGTTTTTT.

This clonotype was found a few times. This rearrangement joins TRBV7-9 to TRBJ2-5; D could derive from TRBD1 or TRBD2 (5 bases each). CDR1 is SEHNR and CDR2 is FQNEAQ in the germline V gene (reference sequence). Deletions cut 5 bases from V and 3 bases from J, with 16 bases between. The CDR3 sequence is 15 residues long. The CDR3, as DNA: TGTGCCAGCAGCACAACCCGGGACGTTAAAGAGACCCAGTACTTC. As protein: CASSTTRDVKETQYF.

The chain links TRBV6-2 or TRBV6-3 to TRBJ1-1; tentative D call: TRBD1 (5 bases). Between the trimmed V and J ends, which lost 2 bases and 4 bases, there was a span of 14 bases. The CDR3 is 15 amino acids. The germline gives CDR1 MNHEY, CDR2 SVGEGT. The CDR3, as DNA: TGTGCCAGCAGTTACCCAACAGGAGTGGTCACTGAAGCTTTCTTT. Translating it yields CASSYPTGVVTEAFF.

This clonotype was seen only a few times. The chain uses TRBV20-1 and TRBJ2-7, with D uncertain. The length of the CDR3 is 13 residues. V was clipped by 8 bases and J by 2 bases, with 16 bases between them. Germline CDR1 reads DFQATT; CDR2 reads SNEGSKA (reference sequence). CDR3 region: CSLGRTLTYEQYF. CDR3 nucleotide sequence: TGCAGTCTAGGAAGAACCCTAACCTACGAGCAGTACTTC.

The V and J genes are TRBV20-1 and TRBJ2-3; TRBD2 might be the D (6 bases). Germline V gives CDR1 DFQATT, CDR2 SNEGSKA (reference sequence). Deletions cut 6 bases from V and 3 bases from J, with 22 bases between. The CDR3 runs 16 residues. Here the CDR3 reads CSAIPQAGRGTDTQYF. The DNA of the CDR3 is TGCAGTGCCATACCCCAAGCTGGGCGGGGAACAGATACGCAGTATTTT.

This clonotype has a handful of counts. J is TRBJ2-3 and V is TRBV4-1; possibly TRBD2 for D (5 bases). V lost 2 bases, J lost 0 bases, and 18 bases lay in between. In germline, CDR1 is MGHRA, CDR2 YSYEKL. The CDR3 sequence is 18 residues long. CDR3: CASSQSNFQAASTDTQYF. The CDR3, as DNA: TGCGCCAGCAGCCAAAGTAATTTTCAAGCGGCTAGCACAGATACGCAGTATTTT.

J is TRBJ2-1 and V is TRBV20-1; perhaps TRBD1 as D (6 bases). This CDR3 region has 13 residues. Trimming stripped 6 bases from V and 8 bases from J, with 17 bases between. The germline V gene has CDR1 DFQATT and CDR2 SNEGSKA (reference sequence). Here the CDR3 reads CSATHRVGDEQFF. The CDR3 coding sequence is TGCAGTGCGACTCACAGGGTGGGCGATGAGCAGTTCTTC.

This chain links TRBV5-1 with TRBJ2-3; 8 bases agree with TRBD1. This CDR3 comprises 15 residues. Germline values: CDR1 SGHRS, CDR2 YFSETQ. The V gene end was trimmed by 0 bases and the J gene end by 4 bases; junction bases not matched to a gene: 4. In nucleotides, the CDR3 is TGCGCCAGCAGCTTGGAGCAGGGGGCGGCAGATACGCAGTATTTT. This gives the protein CASSLEQGAADTQYF.

This chain uses TRBV4-3 with TRBJ2-7, with a tentative D call TRBD1 (6 bases). In germline, CDR1 is LGHNA, CDR2 YSLEER. Trimming pared 1 base from V and 5 bases from J, leaving 15 bases between. CDR3 length: 15 amino acids. The CDR3 region is CASSQVLRGSNEQYF. CDR3 in DNA: TGCGCCAGCAGCCAAGTCCTCAGGGGAAGCAACGAGCAGTACTTC.

The chain employs TRBV29-1 and TRBJ2-3; tentative D call: TRBD2 (5 bases). CDR1 is SQVTM, CDR2 ANQGSEA, per germline. The CDR3 loop spans 13 amino acids. The V end lost 7 bases, the J end lost 0 bases, and 11 bases lay between the germline ends. The CDR3 DNA is TGCAGCGCTACTAGGACCAGCACAGATACGCAGTATTTT. It specifies CSATRTSTDTQYF.

The rearrangement uses TRBV7-9 and TRBJ1-2, with D tentatively TRBD1 (5 bases). The CDR3 contains 14 residues. Between the trimmed V and J ends, which lost 7 bases and 6 bases, there was a span of 18 bases. The germline V gene has CDR1 SEHNR and CDR2 FQNEAQ (reference sequence). The CDR3 nucleotides read TGTGCCAGCACCGTAGGGACTCGAGGGGATGGCTACACCTTC. It codes for CASTVGTRGDGYTF.

The J gene is TRBJ1-2, the V gene TRBV2, with D possibly matching TRBD1 (6 bases). CDR3 length: 15 residues. CDR1 is SNHLY and CDR2 is FYNNEI in the germline V gene. V was cut by 4 bases and J by 8 bases, with 20 bases left in between. The CDR3 loop is CASSVPRQVLGGYTF. CDR3 nucleotide sequence: TGTGCCAGCAGTGTACCCCGACAGGTCCTGGGAGGCTACACCTTC. Full variable domain (remainder filled in from reference TRBV2 and TRBJ1-2): EPEVTQTPSHQVTQMGQEVILRCVPISNHLYFYWYRQILGQKVEFLVSFYNNEISEKSEIFDDQFSVERPDGSNFTLKIRSTKLEDSAMYFCASSVPRQVLGGYTFGSGTRLTVV.

The chain links TRBV4-1 to TRBJ2-5; a weak D match, TRBD1 (6 bases). The J call may be wrong; the DNA end is better matched by TRBJ2-7. The CDR3 runs 18 residues. Germline CDR1 and CDR2: MGHRA and YSYEKL. CDR3 nucleotide sequence: TGCGCCAGCAGCCGAAATCTGAGGGGGTTGGAACGGTACTACGAGCAGTACTTC. This encodes CASSRNLRGLERYYEQYF.

The chain couples TRBV28 to TRBJ2-1; D is possibly TRBD1 or TRBD2 (5 bases each). The CDR3 extends over 18 amino acids. Germline lookup yields CDR1 MDHEN and CDR2 SYDVKM. V lost 2 bases and J 0 bases, leaving 17 bases between the germline ends. CDR3 sequence reads: CASSLRPGQASSYNEQFF. As DNA, the CDR3 is TGTGCCAGCAGTTTAAGGCCGGGGCAGGCGAGCTCCTACAATGAGCAGTTCTTC.

This chain connects TRBV25-1 to TRBJ2-7, with D perhaps matching TRBD1 or TRBD2 (5 bases each). The J call may be wrong; the DNA end is better matched by TRBJ2-5. Germline V gene lookup returns CDR1 MGHDK and CDR2 SYGVNS. CDR3 size: 15 residues. The CDR3 protein is CASSIWRQGGETQYF. CDR3 nucleotides: TGTGCCAGCAGTATATGGAGGCAGGGCGGCGAGACCCAGTACTTC.

The chain has TRBV27 and TRBJ2-7; D not certain. V lost 6 bases to trimming and J lost 2 bases, with 11 bases between them. This CDR3 contains 13 residues. Germline CDR1 MNHEY, CDR2 SMNVEV (reference sequence). The DNA of the CDR3 is TGTGCCAGCAGACGCACTCCTACCTACGAGCAGTACTTC. This codes for CASRRTPTYEQYF.

The chain joins TRBV28 to TRBJ1-5; possibly TRBD1 for D (6 bases). The CDR3 consists of 12 residues. V shed 4 bases and J shed 15 bases, with 16 bases lying between them. Per the germline V gene, CDR1 is MDHEN and CDR2 is SYDVKM. For the CDR3, the DNA is TGTGCCAGCAGTTCCGGGACAATGATCGGGCATTTT. This translates into CASSSGTMIGHF.

V gene TRBV5-1 combines with J gene TRBJ1-2; D is unresolved. Germline V gene data show CDR1 as SGHRS and CDR2 as YFSETQ. The V and J ends lost 4 bases and 6 bases respectively, with 16 bases between them. There are 14 residues in the CDR3. The CDR3 region has the DNA TGCGCCAGCAGCGTGGCCGGGAACCTCAATGGCTACACCTTC. As protein: CASSVAGNLNGYTF.

This chain joins TRBV7-9 and TRBJ2-1; D unresolved. CDR1 is SEHNR and CDR2 is FQNEAQ in the germline V gene (reference sequence). V was shortened by 0 bases and J by 7 bases, with 10 bases between the two germline ends. This CDR3 is 14 amino acids long. The DNA of the CDR3 is TGTGCCAGCAGCTTAGCGACCTCTCTAAATGAGCAGTTCTTC. It is translated as CASSLATSLNEQFF.